The 29 T cell receptor beta chains below were found in one sample sequenced in a study of early T cells in non-severe SARS-CoV-2 infection. MiXCR, run by TCRdb on the 5' RACE reads, gives a single entry per CDR3 protein. The sample consists of around 52,000 distinct CDR3 sequences, about 12% of them appearing once. The material sequenced was whole blood. The receptor source for this set is an adult who was a healthcare worker with PCR-confirmed SARS-CoV-2 infection or an uninfected control (not recorded which).

The chain carries TRBV20-1 and TRBJ2-3, with 7 positions matching TRBD2. Germline CDR1 is DFQATT and CDR2 is SNEGSKA (reference sequence). V was pared by 0 bases and J by 9 bases, with 9 bases of the junction left unmatched. The CDR3 has 14 residues. CDR3 coding DNA: TGCAGTGCTAGAGATGTCGCGGGAGTCCCCACGCAGTATTTT. Translating it yields CSARDVAGVPTQYF.

This clonotype was observed many times. The chain carries TRBV20-1 and TRBJ1-1; 7 positions agree with TRBD1. In germline, CDR1 is DFQATT, CDR2 SNEGSKA (reference sequence). The CDR3 extends over 13 amino acids. V dropped 6 bases and J dropped 4; count of bases not matched to a gene: 8. The CDR3 sequence is CSARKPGGTEAFF. The DNA for the CDR3 is TGCAGTGCACGAAAGCCAGGGGGCACTGAAGCTTTCTTT.

This chain links TRBV7-2 with TRBJ2-4; a possible D gene is TRBD2 (5 bases). The V end was cut by 4 bases, the J end by 7 bases, with 20 bases between. The CDR3 runs 16 residues. Per germline, CDR1 SGHTA and CDR2 FQGNSA. CDR3: CASSSPAGGLGNIQYF. The CDR3 DNA reads as TGTGCCAGCAGCTCCCCGGCGGGCGGCCTGGGGAACATTCAGTACTTC.

This clonotype has a count of ten or more. The chain recombines TRBV30 with TRBJ2-3; D possibly corresponds to TRBD1 (6 bases). Germline values: CDR1 GTSNPN, CDR2 SVGIG (reference sequence). V gave up 2 bases and J gave up 5 bases, with 14 bases separating them. The CDR3 sequence is 14 residues long. In DNA form, the CDR3 reads TGTGCCTGGAGTAGGCAGGGGCTTGGAGATACGCAGTATTTT. This translates into CAWSRQGLGDTQYF.

The chain combines TRBV18 with TRBJ2-7; 16 bases align to TRBD2. There are 17 residues in the CDR3. V shed 2 bases and J 9 bases; nucleotides not matched to a gene: 10. From germline, CDR1 is KGHSH and CDR2 LQKENI. The CDR3 DNA sequence: TGTGCCAGCTCACCATCCGGGACTAGCGGGAGGGCGAGAGGGCAGTACTTC. It encodes CASSPSGTSGRARGQYF.

Details on this clonotype: A much larger clone lies a single base off, so this may be a read error. The rearrangement joins TRBV6-5 to TRBJ1-2, with D maybe TRBD1 (6 bases). This CDR3 spans 13 amino acids. Germline-derived CDR1 and CDR2 are MNHEY and SVGAGI. Here the CDR3 reads CTSSYSTGYGYTF. CDR3 sequence (DNA): TGTACCAGCAGTTACTCGACAGGCTATGGCTACACCTTC.

This clonotype was observed many times. The J gene is TRBJ2-2, the V gene TRBV24-1, with 8 bases lining up with TRBD1. CDR3 length equals 16 residues. The germline CDR1 and CDR2 sequences are KGHDR and SFDVKD. The J segment lost 4 bases and the V segment lost 4 bases, leaving 7 bases of the junction unmatched. CDR3 in amino acids: CATSDNYRGSTGELFF. The CDR3 DNA reads TGTGCCACCAGTGACAACTACAGGGGGAGCACCGGGGAGCTGTTTTTT.

This clonotype was seen repeatedly, ten times or more. The V and J genes are TRBV3-1 and TRBJ1-3, with TRBD1 as a possible D gene (5 bases). V was pared by 2 bases and J by 2 bases, with 13 bases between. Germline values: CDR1 LGHDT, CDR2 YNNKEL (reference sequence). CDR3 length equals 16 residues. The CDR3 sequence is CASSQYAVGAGNTIYF. Written as DNA, the CDR3 is TGTGCCAGCAGCCAATACGCCGTGGGGGCTGGAAACACCATATATTTT.

In this sample, this clonotype turned up many times. The rearrangement links TRBV7-9 to TRBJ2-5; the match to TRBD1 covers 8 bases. V shed 5 bases and J 5 bases; nucleotides not matched to a gene: 4. The length of the CDR3 is 13 residues. The germline gives CDR1 SEHNR, CDR2 FQNEAQ (reference sequence). The CDR3 coding sequence is TGTGCCAGCAGCAAAGACAGGGGTGAGACCCAGTACTTC. This encodes CASSKDRGETQYF. Combining the CDR3 with reference TRBV7-9 and TRBJ2-5 gives the whole variable domain DTGVSQNPRHKITKRGQNVTFRCDPISEHNRLYWYRQTLGQGPEFLTYFQNEAQLEKSRLLSDRFSAERPKGSFSTLEIQRTEQGDSAMYLCASSKDRGETQYFGPGTRLLVL.

This clonotype appeared a few times. J is TRBJ2-2 and V is TRBV5-4; D is uncertain. The CDR3 has 16 amino acids. CDR1 and CDR2 from the germline V gene are SGHNT and YYREEE (reference sequence). V lost 4 bases and J lost 1, with 14 bases in between. Here the CDR3 DNA reads TGTGCCAGCAGCCAAGGGCAACCGATGAACACCGGGGAGCTGTTTTTT. Encoded protein: CASSQGQPMNTGELFF.

There are many counts of this clonotype. V and J are TRBV12-3 or TRBV12-4 and TRBJ2-3, with 10 bases identical to TRBD1. CDR3 length: 14 amino acids. The trim removed 6 bases at V and 3 bases at J, leaving 3 bases unmatched. For the CDR3, the DNA is TGTGCCAGCAGCTTGGGACAGGGGACAGATACGCAGTATTTT. Protein: CASSLGQGTDTQYF.

This clonotype has ten or more counts. This chain links TRBV20-1 with TRBJ2-1; D ambiguous. Germline-derived CDR1 and CDR2 are DFQATT and SNEGSKA (reference sequence). The length of the CDR3 is 16 residues. Trimming stripped 5 bases from V and 1 base from J, with 18 bases between. The CDR3 bases are TGCAGTGCTCCGCGTCCCCTTACCTTTTCCTACAATGAGCAGTTCTTC. Amino acids: CSAPRPLTFSYNEQFF.

J is TRBJ2-1 and V is TRBV6-1; TRBD1 aligns across 10 bases. CDR3 size: 16 residues. The V segment lost 1 base and the J segment 6 bases; nucleotides outside the gene matches: 6. CDR1 MNHNS and CDR2 SASEGT come from the germline V gene. CDR3 sequence: CASSEVPGQGSNEQFF. In nucleotides, the CDR3 is TGTGCCAGCAGTGAAGTTCCGGGACAGGGGAGCAATGAGCAGTTCTTC.

At least ten counts were recorded for this clonotype. The chain uses TRBV28 and TRBJ2-7, with TRBD2 matching 8 bases. The CDR3 contains 18 residues. From germline, CDR1 is MDHEN and CDR2 SYDVKM. V lost 2 bases and J lost 5; bases outside the gene matches: 17. The CDR3 protein is CASSLRTGGAGAGHEQYF. The CDR3 DNA reads as TGTGCCAGCAGTTTAAGGACCGGGGGAGCGGGAGCTGGTCACGAGCAGTACTTC.

To note about this clonotype: A much larger clone is a single base away; this may be a read error. The chain carries TRBV3-1 and TRBJ2-7; D is unresolved. The CDR3 loop spans 11 amino acids. The germline gives CDR1 LGHDT, CDR2 YNNKEL (reference sequence). The V end was cut by 2 bases, the J end by 5 bases, with 4 bases between. Here the CDR3 reads CASSQSNEQYF. The CDR3 DNA is TGTGCCAGCAGCCAATCCAACGAGCAGTACTTC.

This clonotype was observed at least ten times. The J gene is TRBJ2-5, the V gene TRBV30; the D is unclear. CDR1 GTSNPN and CDR2 SVGIG come from the germline V gene (reference sequence). Trimming left V 4 bases short and J 4 bases short, with 13 bases between. The CDR3 is 13 amino acids. The CDR3 DNA reads TGTGCCTGGAACGGCCGAAGAGGAGAGACCCAGTACTTC. Encoded protein: CAWNGRRGETQYF.

This clonotype was counted ten times or more. CDR3 coding DNA: TGTGCCAGCAACATCAACTCCCCTAGAAGAGAGACCCAGTACTTC. Its translation: CASNINSPRRETQYF. The gene calls are TRBV12-3 or TRBV12-4 and TRBJ2-5; D is ambiguous. V was clipped by 7 bases and J by 4 bases, with 19 bases between them. The CDR3 runs to 15 residues.

This clonotype was recorded many times. The chain uses TRBV29-1 and TRBJ2-2, with D uncertain. V dropped 5 bases and J dropped 0 bases, with 13 bases sitting between them. This CDR3 is 15 amino acids long. Germline values: CDR1 SQVTM, CDR2 ANQGSEA. The CDR3 DNA follows: TGCAGCGTTTCGCTCGGCGTGGCGAACACCGGGGAGCTGTTTTTT. This encodes CSVSLGVANTGELFF.

This clonotype was recorded many times. The chain couples TRBV7-6 to TRBJ2-1, with D possibly TRBD1 on 5 matching bases. This CDR3 is 19 amino acids long. Germline CDR1 SGHVS, CDR2 FNYEAQ. Trimming took off 2 bases at V and 0 bases at J, with 20 bases between the two ends. CDR3 bases: TGTGCCAGCAGCTTACAGGGATGGGAACAGCGAAGCTCCTACAATGAGCAGTTCTTC. Translating it yields CASSLQGWEQRSSYNEQFF.

V and J are TRBV19 and TRBJ2-3; possibly TRBD1 for D (6 bases). Trimming stripped 6 bases from V and 2 bases from J, with 12 bases between. Per the germline V gene, CDR1 is LNHDA and CDR2 is SQIVND (reference sequence). The CDR3 has 14 amino acids. CDR3 bases: TGTGCCAGTAGGAACGGGGACAACACAGATACGCAGTATTTT. Its protein is CASRNGDNTDTQYF.

As concerns this clonotype: A read error may be the cause here, since a much bigger clone is one base away. The conserved final phenylalanine or tryptophan is absent from the CDR3, which likely points to a read error. This sequence joins TRBV6-1 and TRBJ2-1; maybe TRBD1 (6 bases). CDR1 is MNHNS and CDR2 is SASEGT in the germline V gene. This CDR3 is 13 amino acids long. V was trimmed by 7 bases and J by 3 bases, leaving 10 bases between them. The CDR3 spells CASTRTDYNEQFL. The CDR3 nucleotides are TGTGCCAGCACTCGGACAGACTACAATGAGCAGTTCTTA.

This clonotype showed up many times. V is TRBV7-2 and J is TRBJ1-6; D gene unclear. This CDR3 is built from 15 residues. Germline CDR1 reads SGHTA; CDR2 reads FQGNSA. V dropped 4 bases and J dropped 0 bases, with 7 bases sitting between them. The CDR3 region has the DNA TGTGCCAGCAGCTCACAGAGCTCCTATAATTCACCCCTCCACTTT. Protein product: CASSSQSSYNSPLHF.

This clonotype was observed many times. The chain joins TRBV10-1 to TRBJ2-7; 11 positions agree with TRBD2. The germline V gene encodes CDR1 WNHNN and CDR2 SYGVQD (reference sequence). The CDR3 spans 15 residues. J was trimmed by 7 bases and V by 3 bases; bases with no gene match: 8. This chain's CDR3 is CASSELAGAAEEQYF. The CDR3, as DNA: TGCGCCAGCAGTGAACTAGCGGGAGCGGCTGAAGAGCAGTACTTC.

The chain carries TRBV6-6 and TRBJ2-3, with 9 bases matching TRBD2. The J segment lost 3 bases and the V segment lost 6 bases, leaving 13 bases of the junction unmatched. Germline values: CDR1 MNHNY, CDR2 SVGAGI (reference sequence). The CDR3 has 17 amino acids. CDR3 residues: CASRPGTSISRTDTQYF. CDR3 nucleotides: TGTGCCAGCAGACCCGGGACTAGCATTTCAAGGACAGATACGCAGTATTTT.

This clonotype has a count of ten or more. The V gene is TRBV9, the J gene TRBJ2-2; no clear D gene. Trimming removed 5 bases from V and 4 bases from J, with 9 bases in between. Germline CDR1 SGDLS, CDR2 YYNGEE. The length of the CDR3 is 13 residues. The CDR3 region has the DNA TGTGCCAGCAGAAAGACGGGCACCGGGGAGCTGTTTTTT. Translating gives CASRKTGTGELFF. Supplemented by reference TRBV9 and TRBJ2-2, the full variable domain reads DSGVTQTPKHLITATGQRVTLRCSPRSGDLSVYWYQQSLDQGLQFLIQYYNGEERAKGNILERFSAQQFPDLHSELNLSSLELGDSALYFCASRKTGTGELFFGEGSRLTVL.

There are many counts of this clonotype. This chain joins TRBV7-8 and TRBJ1-2; 11 bases are a match to TRBD1. Germline V lookup: CDR1 SGHVS, CDR2 FQNEAQ. V shed 5 bases, J shed 4 bases, and the junction held 3 bases outside the gene matches. The CDR3 runs 14 residues. CDR3 DNA sequence: TGTGCCAGCAGCAAGGACAGGGGGCCCTATGGCTACACCTTC. It encodes CASSKDRGPYGYTF.

This clonotype came up many times. The chain has TRBV5-1 and TRBJ2-6; D might be TRBD1 (6 bases). The CDR3 runs to 14 residues. Trimming took off 5 bases at V and 8 bases at J, with 14 bases between the two ends. Germline V gene data show CDR1 as SGHRS and CDR2 as YFSETQ. The CDR3: CASRPDSSTNVLTF. The DNA of the CDR3 is TGCGCCAGCAGGCCGGACAGCAGTACCAACGTCCTGACTTTC.

The chain carries TRBV6-2 or TRBV6-3 and TRBJ2-7; 9 bases align to TRBD2. Losses at the gene ends were 2 bases for V and 2 bases for J; bases not matched to a gene: 1. CDR3 length: 14 amino acids. Germline-derived CDR1 and CDR2 are MNHEY and SVGEGT. The CDR3 coding sequence is TGTGCCAGCAGTTACCCTAGCGGGGCCTACGAGCAGTACTTC. It codes for CASSYPSGAYEQYF.

This clonotype was counted ten times or more. The DNA of the CDR3 is TGTGCCAGCAGCTCGGGACAGGCGGTGTACGAGCAGTACTTC. Residues: CASSSGQAVYEQYF. V is TRBV7-9 and J is TRBJ2-7, with 8 bases identical to TRBD1. Germline trimming cut 4 bases from V and 4 bases from J; bases unmatched to any gene: 6. The germline V gene encodes CDR1 SEHNR and CDR2 FQNEAQ (reference sequence). The CDR3 spans 14 residues.